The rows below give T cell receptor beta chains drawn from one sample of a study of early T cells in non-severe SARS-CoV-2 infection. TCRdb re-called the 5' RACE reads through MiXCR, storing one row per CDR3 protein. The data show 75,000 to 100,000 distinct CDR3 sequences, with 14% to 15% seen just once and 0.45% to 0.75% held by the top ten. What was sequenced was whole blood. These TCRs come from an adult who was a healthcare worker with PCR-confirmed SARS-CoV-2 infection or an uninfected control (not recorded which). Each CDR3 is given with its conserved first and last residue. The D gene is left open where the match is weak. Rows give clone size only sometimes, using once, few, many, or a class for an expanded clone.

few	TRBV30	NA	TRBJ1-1	CAWSNTVNTEAFF	TGTGCCTGGAGCAACACAGTGAACACTGAAGCTTTCTTT
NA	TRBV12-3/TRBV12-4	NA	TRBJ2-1	CASSLGGDNEQFF	TGTGCCAGCAGTTTAGGTGGGGACAATGAGCAGTTCTTC
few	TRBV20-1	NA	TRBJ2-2	CSARERVGGELFF	TGCAGTGCTAGAGAAAGGGTTGGAGGGGAGCTGTTTTTT
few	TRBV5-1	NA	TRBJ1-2	CASSFDRDGYTF	TGCGCCAGCAGCTTTGATCGTGATGGCTACACCTTC
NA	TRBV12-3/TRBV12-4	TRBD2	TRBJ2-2	CASSLEDSGEANTGELFF	TGTGCCAGCAGTTTAGAGGATAGCGGGGAGGCAAACACCGGGGAGCTGTTTTTT
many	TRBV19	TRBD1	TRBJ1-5	CASQDRSNQPQHF	TGTGCCAGTCAGGACAGGTCAAATCAGCCCCAGCATTTT
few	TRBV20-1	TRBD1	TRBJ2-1	CSARDRQGAENEQFF	TGCAGTGCTAGAGATCGACAGGGGGCAGAGAATGAGCAGTTCTTC
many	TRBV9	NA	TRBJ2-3	CASSVSLSSTQYF	TGTGCCAGCAGCGTAAGCCTCTCGAGTACGCAGTATTTT
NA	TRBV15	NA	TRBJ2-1	CATSMKDTKQFF	TGTGCCACCAGCATGAAGGACACTAAGCAGTTCTTC
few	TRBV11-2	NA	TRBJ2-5	CASSSTKQGQETQYF	TGTGCCAGCAGCTCCACTAAACAGGGACAAGAGACCCAGTACTTC
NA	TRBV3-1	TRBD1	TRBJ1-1	CASSSRDRLTMNTEAFF	TGTGCCAGCAGCAGCCGGGACAGACTTACCATGAACACTGAAGCTTTCTTT
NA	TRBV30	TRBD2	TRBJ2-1	CAWSVLGLAEFF	TGTGCCTGGAGTGTACTCGGCCTAGCGGAGTTCTTC
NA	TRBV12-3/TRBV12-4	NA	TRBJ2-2	CASSPGGVPNTGELFF	TGTGCCAGCAGTCCCGGAGGGGTACCGAACACCGGGGAGCTGTTTTTT
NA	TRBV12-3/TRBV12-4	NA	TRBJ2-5	CASSLSFEGGETQYF	TGTGCCAGCAGTTTATCGTTCGAGGGCGGGGAGACCCAGTACTTC
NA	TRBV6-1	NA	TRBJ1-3	CASRLTWETVGHTIYF	TGTGCCAGCCGGTTAACCTGGGAGACAGTTGGACACACCATATATTTT
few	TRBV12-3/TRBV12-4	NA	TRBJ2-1	CASSPRGGGGASYNEQFF	TGTGCCAGCAGCCCCCGGGGTGGAGGGGGGGCCTCCTACAATGAGCAGTTCTTC
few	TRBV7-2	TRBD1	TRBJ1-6	CASSPGRDRGLSPLHF	TGTGCCAGCAGCCCCGGCCGGGACAGGGGGCTTTCACCCCTCCACTTT
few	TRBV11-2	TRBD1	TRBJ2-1	CASSKEGTGKSEQFF	TGTGCCAGCAGCAAAGAGGGGACAGGGAAGAGTGAGCAGTTCTTC
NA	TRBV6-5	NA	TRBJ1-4	CASSYRRGRLSEKLFF	TGTGCCAGCAGTTACCGGCGGGGTCGGCTTAGTGAAAAACTGTTTTTT
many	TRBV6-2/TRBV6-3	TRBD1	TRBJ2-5	CASRKLGTATQETQYF	TGTGCCAGCAGGAAACTTGGGACAGCTACTCAAGAGACCCAGTACTTC
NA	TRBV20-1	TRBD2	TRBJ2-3	CSASCAGGITDTQYF	TGCAGTGCTAGTTGTGCGGGGGGAATCACAGATACGCAGTATTTT
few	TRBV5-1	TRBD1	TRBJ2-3	CASSATGGPDTQYF	TGCGCCAGCAGCGCGACAGGGGGCCCAGATACGCAGTATTTT
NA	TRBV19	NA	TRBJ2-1	CASSIIGQPPFSQFF	TGTGCCAGTAGTATAATAGGACAGCCCCCATTCTCGCAGTTCTTC
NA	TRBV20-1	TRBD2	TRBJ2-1	CSARGTSLGEQFF	TGCAGTGCTAGAGGGACTAGTCTCGGTGAGCAGTTCTTC
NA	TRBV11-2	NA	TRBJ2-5	CASSTGQKETQYF	TGTGCCAGCAGCACGGGACAAAAAGAGACCCAGTACTTC
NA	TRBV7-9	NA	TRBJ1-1	CASSLGGQYTEAFF	TGTGCCAGCAGCTTAGGGGGGCAATACACTGAAGCTTTCTTT
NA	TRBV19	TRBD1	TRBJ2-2	CASSEDRGLTGELSF	TGTGCCAGTAGTGAGGACAGGGGGCTAACCGGGGAGCTGTCTTTT
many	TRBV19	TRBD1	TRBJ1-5	CASRIRQGAIQPQHF	TGTGCCAGTAGGATTCGACAGGGGGCTATTCAGCCCCAGCATTTT
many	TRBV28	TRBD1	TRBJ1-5	CASSGQVLSLQPQHF	TGTGCCAGCAGTGGACAGGTCTTGTCGCTTCAGCCCCAGCATTTT
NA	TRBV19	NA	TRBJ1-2	CASTLTANYGYTF	TGTGCCAGTACACTGACGGCTAACTATGGCTACACCTTC
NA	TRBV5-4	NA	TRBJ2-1	CASSSGLGDGAHNEQFF	TGTGCCAGCAGCTCAGGTCTGGGGGATGGGGCACACAATGAGCAGTTCTTC
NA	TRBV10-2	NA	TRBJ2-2	CASSVRSTGELFF	TGCGCCAGCAGTGTGAGGAGCACCGGGGAGCTGTTTTTT
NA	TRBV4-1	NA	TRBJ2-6	CASSRMGSLSGANVLTF	TGCGCCAGCAGCCGAATGGGCAGCCTATCTGGGGCCAACGTCCTGACTTTC
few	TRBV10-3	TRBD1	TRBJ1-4	CAISDTGTAEKLFF	TGTGCCATCAGTGATACCGGGACAGCCGAAAAACTGTTTTTT
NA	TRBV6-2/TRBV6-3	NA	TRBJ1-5	CASSLIGNQPQHF	TGTGCCAGCAGTCTCATAGGGAATCAGCCCCAGCATTTT
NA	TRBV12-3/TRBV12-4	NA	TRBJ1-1	CASGGQLNTEAFF	TGTGCCAGCGGCGGACAGCTGAACACTGAAGCTTTCTTT
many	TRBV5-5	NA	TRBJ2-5	CASSLSSGEFPETQYF	TGTGCCAGCAGCTTGTCGTCGGGGGAGTTCCCAGAGACCCAGTACTTC
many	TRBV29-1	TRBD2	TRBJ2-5	CSVEVWSGGQKETQYF	TGCAGCGTTGAAGTTTGGAGCGGGGGACAAAAAGAGACCCAGTACTTC
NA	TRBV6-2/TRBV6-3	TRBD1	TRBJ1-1	CASSYSPPTGMNTEAFF	TGTGCCAGCAGTTACTCCCCCCCGACAGGGATGAACACTGAAGCTTTCTTT
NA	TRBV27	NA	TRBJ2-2	CASSLGSNTGELFF	TGTGCCAGCAGTTTAGGTTCGAACACCGGGGAGCTGTTTTTT